This T cell receptor (beta chain) was retrieved from a study of memory B cells and T cells in multiple sclerosis (dated by TCRdb to the late 2010s). For context, the study as a whole: The study compared the TCR beta repertoires of autoproliferating peripheral T cells with those of brain lesion-infiltrating T cells in multiple sclerosis patients. TCR sequencing included a couple of multiple sclerosis patients for whom either brain lesions at autopsy or brain-infiltrating cells from biopsy were available.

Comments on this clone: It lacks a known antigen. Per-base quality was not reported, and no clone a single base away is much larger than it.

Unmatched junction bases come to 7, with V trimmed by 6 bases and J by 7 bases. The CDR3, from cysteine to phenylalanine, totals 14 residues. The read is trimmed to its CDR3 DNA, 42 bases read in frame from base 1. From a lookup of the germline V gene, CDR1 and CDR2 are SGHTA and FQGNSA. Genomic DNA was extracted, and the immunoSEQ Platform was used to amplify TCRbeta CDR3 regions from that DNA. Multiplex PCR, high-throughput sequencing and a vendor bioinformatics pipeline were combined in the immunoSEQ assay. The paper's data handling went like this. Non-productive sequences and CDR3s shorter than 4 amino acids were removed, and clonotype frequencies were recalculated per sample. Shared clonotypes were identified in immunoSEQ Analyzer 2.0 as identical CDR3 amino acid, V gene and J gene sequences. To normalize repertoire overlap, the number of shared clonotypes was divided by the product of the two clone-set sizes and multiplied by 1000 to give arbitrary units. TCRdb's version of the immuneACCESS table is confined to in-frame rearrangements and falls short of the full clone set. An unresolved V gene accounts for under half of the shortfall where checked; the remainder is of unknown origin. V and J calls and clone size come straight from that table; D and trimming were deduced from the DNA. The sample includes 40,000 to 50,000 clones, with roughly 80% observed a single time. In total, the top ten clones hold 1.1% of the sample.

After CFSE-labeled PBMCs were cultured without any stimulus, the autoproliferating (CFSEdim) and non-proliferating (CFSEhi) T cell fractions were each sequenced on their own. Altogether, fewer than 55 million CFSE-labeled PBMCs were kept in culture for 7 days with no stimulus, after which the replicate wells were combined. PBMCs were labeled with around 0.5 uM CFSE and cultured in serum-free AIM-V medium without exogenous stimuli. PBMCs were isolated by Ficoll density gradient centrifugation and cryopreserved before use. Using a FACSAria III, live 7-AAD-negative cells were sorted, then washed with PBS and stored frozen at -80 degrees C as dry pellets. General conclusions and limits of the study: Because clone-set sizes differed between compartments, counts of shared clonotypes were influenced and normalization was required.

The TCR comes from a human donor with multiple sclerosis. The sequence joins TRBV7-2 to TRBJ1-2; TRBD1 fits 11 bases in the junction. Sequencing was carried out using PBMCs from blood kept in culture. The CDR3: CASRSGTGGGGYTF. The base sequence is TGTGCCAGCAGATCAGGGACAGGGGGTGGTGGCTACACCTTC.